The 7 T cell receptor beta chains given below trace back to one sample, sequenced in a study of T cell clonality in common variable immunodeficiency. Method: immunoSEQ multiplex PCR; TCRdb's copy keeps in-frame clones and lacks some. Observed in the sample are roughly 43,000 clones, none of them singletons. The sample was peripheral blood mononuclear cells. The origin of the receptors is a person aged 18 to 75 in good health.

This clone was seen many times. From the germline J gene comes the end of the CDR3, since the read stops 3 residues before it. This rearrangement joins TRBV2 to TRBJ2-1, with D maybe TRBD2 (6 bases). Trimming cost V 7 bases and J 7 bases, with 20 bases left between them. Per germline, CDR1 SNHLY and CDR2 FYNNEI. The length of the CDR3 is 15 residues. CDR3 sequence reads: CASKDDGGSWNEQFF. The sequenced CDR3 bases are TGTGCCAGCAAAGATGACGGGGGATCATGGAATGAG.

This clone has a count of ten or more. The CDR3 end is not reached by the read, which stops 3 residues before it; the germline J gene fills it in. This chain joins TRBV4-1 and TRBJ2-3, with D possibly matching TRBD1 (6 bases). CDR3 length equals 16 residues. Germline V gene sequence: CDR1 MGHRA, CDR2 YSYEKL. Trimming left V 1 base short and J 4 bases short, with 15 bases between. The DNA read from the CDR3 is TGCGCCAGCAGCCAAGGTGGGGGCATTCCTCCAGATACG. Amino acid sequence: CASSQGGGIPPDT. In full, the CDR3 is CASSQGGGIPPDTQYF.

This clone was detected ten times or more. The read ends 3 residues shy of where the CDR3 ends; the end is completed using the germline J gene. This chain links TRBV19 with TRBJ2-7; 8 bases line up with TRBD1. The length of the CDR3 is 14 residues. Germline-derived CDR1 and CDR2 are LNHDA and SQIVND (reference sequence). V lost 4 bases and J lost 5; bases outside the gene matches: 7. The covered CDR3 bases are TGTGCCAGTAGTACCTGGACAGGGCTCAACGAG. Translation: CASSTWTGLNE. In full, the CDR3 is CASSTWTGLNEQYF.

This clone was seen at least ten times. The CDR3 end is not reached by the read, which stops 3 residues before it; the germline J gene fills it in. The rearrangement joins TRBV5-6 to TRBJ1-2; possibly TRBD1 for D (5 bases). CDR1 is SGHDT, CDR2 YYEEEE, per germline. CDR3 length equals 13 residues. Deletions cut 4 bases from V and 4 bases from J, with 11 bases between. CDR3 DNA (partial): TGTGCCAGCAGCCTGGGAGGGGCCTATGGC. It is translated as CASSLGGAYG. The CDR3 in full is CASSLGGAYGYTF.

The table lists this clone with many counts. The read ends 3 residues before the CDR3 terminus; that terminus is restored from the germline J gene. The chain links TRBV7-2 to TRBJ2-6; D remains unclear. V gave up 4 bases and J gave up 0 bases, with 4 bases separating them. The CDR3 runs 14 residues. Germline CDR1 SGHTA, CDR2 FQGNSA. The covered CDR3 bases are TGTGCCAGCAGCTCCTACTCTGGGGCCAACGTC. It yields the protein CASSSYSGANV. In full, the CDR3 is CASSSYSGANVLTF.

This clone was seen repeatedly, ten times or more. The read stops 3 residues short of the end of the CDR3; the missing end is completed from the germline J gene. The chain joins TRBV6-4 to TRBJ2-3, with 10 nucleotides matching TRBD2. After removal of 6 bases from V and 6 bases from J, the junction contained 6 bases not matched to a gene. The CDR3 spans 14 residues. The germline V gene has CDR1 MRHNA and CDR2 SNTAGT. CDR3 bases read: TGTGCCAGCAGGCCTAGCGGGAGTAGGGATACG. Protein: CASRPSGSRDT. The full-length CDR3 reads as CASRPSGSRDTQYF.

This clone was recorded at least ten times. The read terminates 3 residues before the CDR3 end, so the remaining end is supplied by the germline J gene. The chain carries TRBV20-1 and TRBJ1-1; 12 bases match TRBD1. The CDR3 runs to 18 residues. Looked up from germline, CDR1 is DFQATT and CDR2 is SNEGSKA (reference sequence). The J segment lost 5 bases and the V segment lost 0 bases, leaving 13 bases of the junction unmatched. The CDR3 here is CSARDPFGTGGGWTEAFF. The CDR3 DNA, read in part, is TGCAGTGCTAGAGATCCTTTCGGGACAGGGGGCGGTTGGACTGAA.